The rows below give T cell receptor beta chains drawn from one sample of a study of T cell repertoires in cytomegalovirus infection. These TCRs are of unknown antigen specificity. Via MiXCR, TCRdb re-called the reads, giving one row per CDR3 protein. The sample lists roughly 800,000 distinct CDR3 sequences; roughly 29% were seen once. The specimen was cultured CD8+ T cells from PBMCs, collected from culture after CMV antigen stimulation. The receptor set was obtained from a human donor in good health (CMV status not recorded). Some clones in this sample may be carry-over from other donors' samples. Each CDR3 is given with its conserved first and last residue. A D gene is named only where the DNA matches it firmly.

d_call	v_call	j_call	cdr3_aa
-	TRBV7-6	TRBJ1-1	CASSPLAGSPNTEAFF
-	TRBV27	TRBJ2-6	CASSFNSGANVLTF
TRBD2	TRBV4-3	TRBJ2-5	CASSQERGEETQYF
-	TRBV27	TRBJ2-1	CASSLNVYNEQFF
TRBD1	TRBV28	TRBJ1-1	CASSFEHRGGTEAFF
-	TRBV7-3	TRBJ1-1	CASSPFGGYAEAFF
-	TRBV27	TRBJ1-6	CASSFREYNSPLHF
-	TRBV24-1	TRBJ1-5	CATSDFRGMVQPQHF
TRBD1	TRBV7-8	TRBJ1-1	CASSLTTGPGAFF
-	TRBV5-4	TRBJ1-3	CASSYGQSGNTIYF
-	TRBV7-4	TRBJ1-2	CASSPLGGVLAGYTF
-	TRBV14	TRBJ1-2	CASSRPGRNHGYTF
-	TRBV4-3	TRBJ1-2	CASSQDQRFGYTF
TRBD1	TRBV29-1	TRBJ2-4	CSVQGDRENIQYF
-	TRBV27	TRBJ2-2	CASSPGGGVTGELFF
-	TRBV9	TRBJ1-2	CASIGQPYGYTF
-	TRBV19	TRBJ1-1	CASSIDNRVDTEAFF
TRBD1	TRBV7-8	TRBJ1-1	CASSPGTGQNTEAFF
-	TRBV7-6	TRBJ1-1	CASSPTERGRGDTEAFF
-	TRBV6-1	TRBJ2-3	CASSPHITVGASTDTQYF
-	TRBV11-2	TRBJ1-1	CASSLGPVKAEAFF
-	TRBV10-3	TRBJ2-2	CAISDSGLQGTGELFF
TRBD2	TRBV7-6	TRBJ2-5	CASSFPASGVGETQYF
TRBD2	TRBV6-1	TRBJ2-1	CATATGGGAKEQFF
TRBD1	TRBV20-1	TRBJ2-7	CSASDRASSYEQYF
-	TRBV29-1	TRBJ2-5	CSVEGLAETQYF
-	TRBV24-1	TRBJ2-1	CATSDLMQGGNEQFF
-	TRBV7-8	TRBJ1-5	CASSLDRYSYSNQPQHF
-	TRBV28	TRBJ2-1	CASSLAQGAMGNEQFF
-	TRBV6-2/TRBV6-3	TRBJ2-2	CASSYHSFDREGSGELFF
-	TRBV12-3/TRBV12-4	TRBJ2-3	CASLPSRGEDTDTQYF
-	TRBV4-1	TRBJ1-2	CASSQETLLNYGYTF
-	TRBV7-6	TRBJ2-3	CASSQTGTEQYF
TRBD1	TRBV10-3	TRBJ1-5	CAISDGQGVGNQPQHF
TRBD1	TRBV7-9	TRBJ1-4	CASSSSWTGHTNEKLFF
TRBD1	TRBV27	TRBJ1-5	CASSLGQGLNQPQHF
-	TRBV12-3/TRBV12-4	TRBJ1-2	CASTLNRVYGYTF
TRBD2	TRBV2	TRBJ2-1	CARRSGGADEQFF
-	TRBV9	TRBJ2-1	CASSARWAGYNEQFF
-	TRBV11-2	TRBJ1-1	CASSFYTPEAFF
-	TRBV4-3	TRBJ1-2	CASSLVWLGYGYTF
-	TRBV28	TRBJ1-5	CASSFRAANQPQHF
-	TRBV7-2	TRBJ2-1	CASSLAEGYNEQFF
-	TRBV6-6	TRBJ1-5	CASSYSNRGNVGNQPQHF